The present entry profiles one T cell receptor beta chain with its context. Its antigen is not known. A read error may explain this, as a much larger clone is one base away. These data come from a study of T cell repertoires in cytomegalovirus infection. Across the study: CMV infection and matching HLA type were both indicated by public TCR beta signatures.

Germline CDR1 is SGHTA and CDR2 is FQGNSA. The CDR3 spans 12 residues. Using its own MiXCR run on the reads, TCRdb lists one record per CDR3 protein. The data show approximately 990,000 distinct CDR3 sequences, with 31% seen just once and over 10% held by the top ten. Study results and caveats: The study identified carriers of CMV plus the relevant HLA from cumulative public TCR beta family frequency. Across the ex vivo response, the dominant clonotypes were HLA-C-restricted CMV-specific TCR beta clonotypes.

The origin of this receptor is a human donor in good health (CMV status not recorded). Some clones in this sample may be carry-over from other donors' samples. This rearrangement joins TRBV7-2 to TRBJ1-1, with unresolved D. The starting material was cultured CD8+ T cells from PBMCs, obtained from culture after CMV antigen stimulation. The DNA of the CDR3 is TGTGCCAGCAGCTGGGCGTACACTGAATCTTTCTTT. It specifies CASSWAYTESFF.